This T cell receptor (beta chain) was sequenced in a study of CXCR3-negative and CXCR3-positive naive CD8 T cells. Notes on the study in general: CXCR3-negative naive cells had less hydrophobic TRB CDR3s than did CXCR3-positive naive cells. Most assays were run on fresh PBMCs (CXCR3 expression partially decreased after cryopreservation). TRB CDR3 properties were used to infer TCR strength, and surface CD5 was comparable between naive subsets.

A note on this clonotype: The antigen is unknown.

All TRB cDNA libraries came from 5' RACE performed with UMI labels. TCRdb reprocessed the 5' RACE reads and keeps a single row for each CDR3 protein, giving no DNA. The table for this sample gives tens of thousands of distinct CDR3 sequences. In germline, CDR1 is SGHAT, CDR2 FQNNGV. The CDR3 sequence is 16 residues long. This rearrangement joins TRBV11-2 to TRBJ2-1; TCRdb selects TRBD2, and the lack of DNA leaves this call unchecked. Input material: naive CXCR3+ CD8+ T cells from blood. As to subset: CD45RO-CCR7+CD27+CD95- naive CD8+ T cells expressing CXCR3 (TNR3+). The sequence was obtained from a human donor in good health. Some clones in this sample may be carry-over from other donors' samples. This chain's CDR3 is CASSPTRLRNYNEQFF.